The 25 T cell receptor beta chains presented below share a single source sample, sequenced in a study of blood T cell repertoires in COVID-19. The protocol was immunoSEQ multiplex PCR, while the TCRdb copy is restricted to in-frame clones and leaves out a portion. This table holds approximately 100,000 clones, roughly 89% found once. Material: peripheral blood. The receptors shown here come from a human donor with acute or convalescent COVID-19. The donor label of this sample is uncertain.

The V call is TRBV12-3 or TRBV12-4, the J call TRBJ1-1; D not certain. V lost 5 bases to trimming and J lost 6 bases, with 13 bases between them. This CDR3 has 13 residues. The CDR3: CASSRTGYAEAFF. CDR3 DNA: TGTGCCAGCAGTCGTACCGGGTATGCTGAAGCTTTCTTT.

This chain connects TRBV20-1 to TRBJ1-1, with D maybe TRBD1 (6 bases). Germline V CDR1 and CDR2: DFQATT, SNEGSKA (reference sequence). The CDR3 runs to 14 residues. The V end lost 3 bases, the J end lost 0 bases, and 11 bases lay between the germline ends. CDR3 in amino acids: CSASPGAVNTEAFF. The CDR3 DNA sequence: TGCAGTGCTAGTCCAGGGGCCGTGAACACTGAAGCTTTCTTT.

V gene TRBV10-3 combines with J gene TRBJ1-5; maybe TRBD1 (6 bases). Germline V CDR1 and CDR2: ENHRY, SYGVKD. The V end was cut by 2 bases, the J end by 0 bases, with 17 bases between. The CDR3 is 18 amino acids. CDR3 amino acids: CAISEGETGYSSNQPQHF. The CDR3 DNA follows: TGTGCCATCAGTGAGGGGGAAACAGGGTATTCTAGCAATCAGCCCCAGCATTTT.

This chain links TRBV6-5 with TRBJ2-7; 11 nucleotides match TRBD1. V dropped 6 bases and J dropped 5; count of bases not matched to a gene: 6. CDR1 is MNHEY, CDR2 SVGAGI, per germline. CDR3 size: 14 residues. This CDR3 is CASSRDRGRNEQYF. DNA of the CDR3: TGTGCCAGCAGCCGGGACAGGGGGAGGAACGAGCAGTACTTC.

About this clone itself: Other DNA variants within this sample encode the same CDR3. The rearrangement joins TRBV27 to TRBJ1-2; 7 bases are shared with TRBD1. Trimming took 3 bases from V and 4 from J; bases not matched to a gene: 5. The CDR3 spans 14 residues. Germline lookup yields CDR1 MNHEY and CDR2 SMNVEV (reference sequence). CDR3 in amino acids: CASSLKGASYGYTF. In DNA form, the CDR3 reads TGTGCCAGCAGTTTGAAGGGGGCGAGCTATGGCTACACCTTC.

The J gene is TRBJ1-5, the V gene TRBV28; 7 nucleotides line up with TRBD1. Germline CDR1 is MDHEN and CDR2 is SYDVKM. V lost 3 bases and J lost 2; bases outside the gene matches: 16. This CDR3 region has 19 residues. Written as DNA, the CDR3 is TGTGCCAGCAGTTTCTTTTTTATCAGGGGGGTGTTCGGCAATCAGCCCCAGCATTTT. Translating gives CASSFFFIRGVFGNQPQHF.

The gene calls are TRBV5-8 and TRBJ2-5, with 11 bases fitting TRBD2. Per germline, CDR1 SGHTS and CDR2 YDEGEE. J was trimmed by 3 bases and V by 4 bases; bases with no gene match: 11. This CDR3 spans 17 amino acids. CDR3 amino acids: CASSLGTSGVMEETQYF. CDR3 nucleotides: TGTGCCAGCAGCCTCGGGACTAGCGGAGTCATGGAAGAGACCCAGTACTTC.

The J gene is TRBJ1-1, the V gene TRBV28; D is ambiguous. The V and J ends lost 5 bases and 4 bases respectively, with 5 bases between them. The CDR3 has 11 residues. The germline V gene has CDR1 MDHEN and CDR2 SYDVKM. The CDR3 here is CASSPSTEAFF. CDR3 nucleotide sequence: TGTGCCAGCAGTCCATCCACTGAAGCTTTCTTT. Combining the CDR3 with reference TRBV28 and TRBJ1-1 gives the whole variable domain DVKVTQSSRYLVKRTGEKVFLECVQDMDHENMFWYRQDPGLGLRLIYFSYDVKMKEKGDIPEGYSVSREKKERFSLILESASTNQTSMYLCASSPSTEAFFGQGTRLTVV.

The gene calls are TRBV25-1 and TRBJ1-3; D possibly corresponds to TRBD1 (6 bases). CDR1 and CDR2 (germline): MGHDK, SYGVNS. The ends were cut back, 8 bases at V and 2 bases at J, with 10 bases in the middle. The CDR3 contains 13 residues. In DNA, the CDR3 is TGTGCCAGCCCCGGGACAACTGGAAACACCATATATTTT. It yields the protein CASPGTTGNTIYF.

This clone was seen once. The chain recombines TRBV28 with TRBJ2-1, with 8 bases matching TRBD2. The V and J ends lost 5 bases and 3 bases, in that order; junction bases with no gene match: 15. CDR1 and CDR2 (germline): MDHEN, SYDVKM. The length of the CDR3 is 18 residues. CDR3 nucleotides: TGTGCCAGCAGTACCGCCGATTCTAGAAGCGGGGGCTACAATGAGCAGTTCTTC. Residues: CASSTADSRSGGYNEQFF.

The gene calls are TRBV6-5 and TRBJ2-7, with 12 bases fitting TRBD1. J gave up 7 bases and V 6 bases, and 7 bases lay outside the gene matches. Germline V gene data show CDR1 as MNHEY and CDR2 as SVGAGI. This CDR3 has 14 amino acids. This CDR3 is CASSLGQGAEEQYF. For the CDR3, the DNA is TGTGCCAGCAGCCTGGGACAGGGGGCAGAAGAGCAGTACTTC.

V and J are TRBV4-1 and TRBJ2-7, with 9 positions matching TRBD1. The V gene end was trimmed by 5 bases and the J gene end by 0 bases; junction bases not matched to a gene: 5. Per germline, CDR1 MGHRA and CDR2 YSYEKL. CDR3 size: 15 residues. The CDR3 coding sequence is TGCGCCAGCAGCTACCCGGGACAGGGCTCCTACGAGCAGTACTTC. This encodes CASSYPGQGSYEQYF.

The V call is TRBV6-5, the J call TRBJ1-2, with TRBD1 as a possible D gene (6 bases). The CDR3 consists of 12 residues. Germline V gene sequence: CDR1 MNHEY, CDR2 SVGAGI. The ends were cut back, 10 bases at V and 1 base at J, with 10 bases in the middle. CDR3 coding DNA: TGTGCCACTCAACAGGGTAACTATGGCTACACCTTC. Translated: CATQQGNYGYTF.

The chain carries TRBV6-2 or TRBV6-3 and TRBJ2-1, with TRBD2 identical over 8 bases. Per the germline V gene, CDR1 is MNHEY and CDR2 is SVGEGT. This CDR3 region has 18 residues. V dropped 4 bases and J dropped 2; count of bases not matched to a gene: 13. The CDR3, as DNA: TGTGCCAGCAGTTTCCCTCTAATGACTAGCGCGACCTACAATGAGCAGTTCTTC. Amino acid sequence: CASSFPLMTSATYNEQFF.

The J gene is TRBJ1-2, the V gene TRBV29-1; 10 nucleotides match TRBD1. The CDR3 runs to 16 residues. J gave up 0 bases and V 4 bases, and 8 bases lay outside the gene matches. CDR1 is SQVTM, CDR2 ANQGSEA, per germline. The CDR3 nucleotides read TGCAGCGTTGCCGGGACAGGGGCAGGAGCTAACTATGGCTACACCTTC. This sequence encodes CSVAGTGAGANYGYTF.

The rearrangement links TRBV12-5 to TRBJ1-1, with D maybe TRBD1 (5 bases). Trimming removed 4 bases from V and 5 bases from J, with 11 bases in between. CDR1 is LGHNT and CDR2 is FRNRAP in the germline V gene. The CDR3 has 13 amino acids. This CDR3 reads CASGSGTLTEAFF. The DNA of the CDR3 is TGTGCTAGTGGTTCCGGGACTCTTACTGAAGCTTTCTTT.

The CDR3 region is CSVQPADTGGLSSGANVLTF. The CDR3 DNA reads TGCAGCGTACAACCAGCCGATACAGGGGGCTTAAGCTCTGGGGCCAACGTCCTGACTTTC. V gene TRBV29-1 combines with J gene TRBJ2-6; 9 bases are a match to TRBD1. Trimming at V came to 6 bases and at J to 0 bases, leaving 18 bases not matched to a gene. Germline values: CDR1 SQVTM, CDR2 ANQGSEA. CDR3 length: 20 amino acids.

The chain has TRBV14 and TRBJ2-7, with 10 bases fitting TRBD2. The CDR3 is 14 residues long. The junction had 3 bases not matched to a gene; V was cut back by 1 base and J by 6 bases. Per germline, CDR1 SGHDN and CDR2 FVKESK. This CDR3 reads CASSQASGSAEQYF. The CDR3 DNA reads TGTGCCAGCAGCCAAGCTAGCGGGAGCGCCGAGCAGTACTTC.

The chain has TRBV28 and TRBJ2-5; TRBD2 aligns across 9 bases. V lost 4 bases to trimming and J lost 7 bases; unmatched junction nucleotides: 10. The CDR3 runs to 15 residues. Germline V gene sequence: CDR1 MDHEN, CDR2 SYDVKM. In DNA form, the CDR3 reads TGTGCCAGCAGTTATAGGCTAGCGGGACTGGTGACCCAGTACTTC. This codes for CASSYRLAGLVTQYF.

This sequence joins TRBV3-1 (or the pseudogene TRBV3-2) and TRBJ1-1; 7 bases are shared with TRBD1. V lost 5 bases and J lost 4; bases outside the gene matches: 7. The germline V gene has CDR1 LGHDT and CDR2 YNNKEL (reference sequence). This CDR3 is 14 amino acids long. The CDR3 region has the DNA TGTGCCAGCAGCGTAGGGGGCGTGGGCACTGAAGCTTTCTTT. Protein sequence: CASSVGGVGTEAFF.

The chain is built from TRBV7-2 and TRBJ1-2; 7 bases agree with TRBD1. V trimming: 3 bases; J trimming: 4 bases; junction bases outside the gene matches: 8. This CDR3 region has 15 residues. Germline V gene sequence: CDR1 SGHTA, CDR2 FQGNSA. CDR3 sequence: CASSFQGQFTYGYTF. In DNA form, the CDR3 reads TGTGCCAGCAGCTTTCAGGGACAGTTTACCTATGGCTACACCTTC.

The chain couples TRBV7-2 to TRBJ2-5; 8 bases align to TRBD2. V lost 5 bases and J lost 6; bases outside the gene matches: 11. The germline V gene has CDR1 SGHTA and CDR2 FQGNSA. The CDR3 loop spans 15 amino acids. The DNA of the CDR3 is TGTGCCAGCAGCCCCCCAGCGGGAGTATTGAAGACCCAGTACTTC. Its translation: CASSPPAGVLKTQYF.

The rearrangement links TRBV5-4 to TRBJ1-1; 9 bases are a match to TRBD1. J gave up 1 base and V 2 bases, and 9 bases lay outside the gene matches. Germline CDR1 SGHNT, CDR2 YYREEE (reference sequence). The CDR3 consists of 17 residues. The CDR3 DNA reads as TGTGCCAGCAGCTTATTGACAGGGGGGGGAAGGAACACTGAAGCTTTCTTT. This translates into CASSLLTGGGRNTEAFF.

CDR3 sequence: CASSEAGTSGSPDTQYF. The CDR3 region has the DNA TGTGCCAGCAGTGAAGCGGGGACTAGCGGGAGCCCAGATACGCAGTATTTT. The V gene is TRBV2, the J gene TRBJ2-3, with 14 positions matching TRBD2. The CDR3 contains 17 residues. From germline, CDR1 is SNHLY and CDR2 FYNNEI. The J segment lost 4 bases and the V segment lost 0 bases, leaving 3 bases of the junction unmatched.

This clone was found once. The gene calls are TRBV7-3 and TRBJ2-3, with D unresolved. V was shortened by 5 bases and J by 2 bases, with 11 bases between the two germline ends. The CDR3 runs 14 residues. The germline V gene encodes CDR1 SGHTA and CDR2 FQGTGA. The CDR3 here is CASSPSLATDTQYF. The CDR3 DNA is TGTGCCAGCAGCCCCAGTTTGGCCACAGATACGCAGTATTTT.